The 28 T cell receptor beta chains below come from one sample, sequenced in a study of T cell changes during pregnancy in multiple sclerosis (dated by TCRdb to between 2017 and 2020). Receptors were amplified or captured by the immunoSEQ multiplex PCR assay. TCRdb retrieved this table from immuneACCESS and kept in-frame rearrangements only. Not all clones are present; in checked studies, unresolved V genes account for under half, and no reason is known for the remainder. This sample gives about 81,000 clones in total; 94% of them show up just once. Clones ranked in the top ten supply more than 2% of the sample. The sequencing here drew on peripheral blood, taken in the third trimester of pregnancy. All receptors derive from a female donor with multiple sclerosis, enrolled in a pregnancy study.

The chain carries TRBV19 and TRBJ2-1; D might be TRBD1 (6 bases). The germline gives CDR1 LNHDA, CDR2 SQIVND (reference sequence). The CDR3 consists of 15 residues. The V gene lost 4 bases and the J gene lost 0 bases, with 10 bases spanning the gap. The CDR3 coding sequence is TGTGCCAGTAGTAACAGGGTCCGCTCCTACAATGAGCAGTTCTTC. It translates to CASSNRVRSYNEQFF. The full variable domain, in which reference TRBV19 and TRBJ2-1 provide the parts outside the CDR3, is DGGITQSPKYLFRKEGQNVTLSCEQNLNHDAMYWYRQDPGQGLRLIYYSQIVNDFQKGDIAEGYSVSREKKESFPLTVTSAQKNPTAFYLCASSNRVRSYNEQFFGPGTRLTVL.

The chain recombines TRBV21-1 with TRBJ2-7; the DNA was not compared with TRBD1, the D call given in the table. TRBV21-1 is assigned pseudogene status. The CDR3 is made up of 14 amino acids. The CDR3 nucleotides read TGTGCCAGCACCCCGCGCAGGGGTTTAGTCGAGCAGTACTTC. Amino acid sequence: CASTPRRGLVEQYF.

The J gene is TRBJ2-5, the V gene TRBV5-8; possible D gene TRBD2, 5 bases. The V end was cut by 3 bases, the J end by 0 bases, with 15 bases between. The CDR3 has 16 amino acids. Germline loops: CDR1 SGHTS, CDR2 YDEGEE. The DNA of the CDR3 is TGTGCCAGCAGCTCAGCCGGACTGAGGTACCAAGAGACCCAGTACTTC. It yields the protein CASSSAGLRYQETQYF.

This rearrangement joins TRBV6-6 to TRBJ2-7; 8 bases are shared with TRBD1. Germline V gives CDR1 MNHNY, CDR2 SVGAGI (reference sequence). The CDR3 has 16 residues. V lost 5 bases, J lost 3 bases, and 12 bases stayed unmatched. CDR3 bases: TGTGCCAGCAGTACTGCCGGGACAGGATACTACTACGAGCAGTACTTC. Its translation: CASSTAGTGYYYEQYF.

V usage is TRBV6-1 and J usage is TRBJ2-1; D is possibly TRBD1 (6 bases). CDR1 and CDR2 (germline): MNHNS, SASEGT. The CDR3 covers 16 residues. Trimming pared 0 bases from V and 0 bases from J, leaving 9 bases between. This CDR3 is CASSEARGGSYNEQFF. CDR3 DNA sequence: TGTGCCAGCAGTGAAGCCAGGGGCGGCTCCTACAATGAGCAGTTCTTC.

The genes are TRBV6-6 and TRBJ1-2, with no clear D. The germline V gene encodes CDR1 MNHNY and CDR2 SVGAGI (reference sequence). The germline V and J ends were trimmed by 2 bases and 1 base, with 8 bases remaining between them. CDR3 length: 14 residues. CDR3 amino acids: CASSYGPSNYGYTF. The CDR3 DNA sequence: TGTGCCAGCAGTTACGGCCCCAGTAACTATGGCTACACCTTC.

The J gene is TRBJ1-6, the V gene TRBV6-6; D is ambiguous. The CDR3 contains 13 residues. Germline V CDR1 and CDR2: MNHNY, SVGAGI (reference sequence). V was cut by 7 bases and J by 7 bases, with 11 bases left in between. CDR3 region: CASTNRENSPLHF. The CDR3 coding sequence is TGTGCCAGCACCAACAGAGAGAATTCACCCCTCCACTTT.

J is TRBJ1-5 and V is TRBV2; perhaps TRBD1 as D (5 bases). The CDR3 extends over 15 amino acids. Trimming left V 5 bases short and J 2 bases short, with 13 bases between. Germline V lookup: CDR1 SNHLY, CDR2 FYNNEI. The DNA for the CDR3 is TGTGCCAGCAGTAAAAGGGGCCCAGGCAATCAGCCCCAGCATTTT. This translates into CASSKRGPGNQPQHF.

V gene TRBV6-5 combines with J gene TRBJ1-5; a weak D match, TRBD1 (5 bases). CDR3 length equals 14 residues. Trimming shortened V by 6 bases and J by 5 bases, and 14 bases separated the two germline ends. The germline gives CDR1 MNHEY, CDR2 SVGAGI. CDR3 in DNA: TGTGCCAGCAGGCCTTTGGGGGGTCATCAGCCCCAGCATTTT. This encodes CASRPLGGHQPQHF.

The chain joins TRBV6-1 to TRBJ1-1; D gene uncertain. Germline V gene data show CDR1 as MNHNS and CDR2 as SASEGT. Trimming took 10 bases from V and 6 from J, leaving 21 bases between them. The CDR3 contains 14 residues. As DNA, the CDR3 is TGTGCCATAAAAACAGATTTTGGCTATCCTGAAGCTTTCTTT. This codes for CAIKTDFGYPEAFF.

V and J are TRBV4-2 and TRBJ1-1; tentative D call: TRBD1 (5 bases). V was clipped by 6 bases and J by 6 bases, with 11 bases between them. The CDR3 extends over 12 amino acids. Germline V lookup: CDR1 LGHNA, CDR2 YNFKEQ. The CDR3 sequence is CASRGGSAEAFF. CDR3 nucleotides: TGTGCCAGCAGGGGGGGGTCCGCTGAAGCTTTCTTT.

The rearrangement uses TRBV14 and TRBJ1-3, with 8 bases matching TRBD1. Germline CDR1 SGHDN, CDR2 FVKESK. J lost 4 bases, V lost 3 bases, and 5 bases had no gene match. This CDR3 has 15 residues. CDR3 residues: CASSHFGQGGNTIYF. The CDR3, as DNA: TGTGCCAGCAGCCATTTTGGACAGGGAGGAAACACCATATATTTT.

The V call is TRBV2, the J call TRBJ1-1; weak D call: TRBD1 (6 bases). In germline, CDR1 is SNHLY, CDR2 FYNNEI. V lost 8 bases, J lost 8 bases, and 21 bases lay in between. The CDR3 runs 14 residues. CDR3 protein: CASRSLDRPLEAFF. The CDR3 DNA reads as TGTGCCAGCCGCAGCCTAGACAGGCCCTTAGAAGCTTTCTTT. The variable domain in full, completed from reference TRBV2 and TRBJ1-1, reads EPEVTQTPSHQVTQMGQEVILRCVPISNHLYFYWYRQILGQKVEFLVSFYNNEISEKSEIFDDQFSVERPDGSNFTLKIRSTKLEDSAMYFCASRSLDRPLEAFFGQGTRLTVV.

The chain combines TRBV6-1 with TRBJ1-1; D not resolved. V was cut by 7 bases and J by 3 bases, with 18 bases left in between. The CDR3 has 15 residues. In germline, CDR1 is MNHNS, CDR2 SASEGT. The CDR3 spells CASIRRAGWDTEAFF. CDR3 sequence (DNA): TGTGCCAGCATCCGAAGGGCGGGGTGGGACACTGAAGCTTTCTTT.

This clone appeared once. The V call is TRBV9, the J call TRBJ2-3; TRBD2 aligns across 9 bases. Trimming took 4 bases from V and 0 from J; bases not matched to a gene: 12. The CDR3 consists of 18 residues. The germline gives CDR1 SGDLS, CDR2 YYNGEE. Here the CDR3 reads CASSPPSGTRASTDTQYF. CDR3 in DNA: TGTGCCAGCAGCCCCCCTAGCGGGACGCGTGCTAGCACAGATACGCAGTATTTT.

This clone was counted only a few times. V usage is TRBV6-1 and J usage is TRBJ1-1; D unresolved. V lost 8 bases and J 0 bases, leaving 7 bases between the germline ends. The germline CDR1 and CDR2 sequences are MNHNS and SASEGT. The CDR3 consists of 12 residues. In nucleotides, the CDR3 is TGTGCCAGCGGTCACATGAACACTGAAGCTTTCTTT. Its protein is CASGHMNTEAFF.

DNA of the CDR3: TGTGCCAGCAGTTTACCGGGCGGGGGTATGGATGAGCAGTTCTTC. It yields the protein CASSLPGGGMDEQFF. This chain uses TRBV27 with TRBJ2-1; 7 bases are a match to TRBD2. CDR3 length: 15 residues. Germline V gene data show CDR1 as MNHEY and CDR2 as SMNVEV (reference sequence). V was pared by 2 bases and J by 8 bases, with 9 bases of the junction left unmatched.

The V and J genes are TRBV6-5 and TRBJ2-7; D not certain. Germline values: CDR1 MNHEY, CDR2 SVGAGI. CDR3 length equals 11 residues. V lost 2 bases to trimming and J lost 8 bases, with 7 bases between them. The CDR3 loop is CASSYLRKQYF. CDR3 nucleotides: TGTGCCAGCAGTTACCTGCGTAAGCAGTACTTC.

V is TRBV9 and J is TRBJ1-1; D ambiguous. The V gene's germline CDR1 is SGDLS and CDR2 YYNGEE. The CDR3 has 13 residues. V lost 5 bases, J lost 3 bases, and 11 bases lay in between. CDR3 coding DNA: TGTGCCAGCAGTGTGAACGGGGACACTGAAGCTTTCTTT. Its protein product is CASSVNGDTEAFF.

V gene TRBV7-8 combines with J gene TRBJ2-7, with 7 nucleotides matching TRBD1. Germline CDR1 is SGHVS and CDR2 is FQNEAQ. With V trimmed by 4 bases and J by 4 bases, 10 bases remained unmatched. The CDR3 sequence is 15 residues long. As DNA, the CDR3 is TGTGCCAGCAGCTCCTCTCCGGGACAGAAATACGAGCAGTACTTC. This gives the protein CASSSSPGQKYEQYF.

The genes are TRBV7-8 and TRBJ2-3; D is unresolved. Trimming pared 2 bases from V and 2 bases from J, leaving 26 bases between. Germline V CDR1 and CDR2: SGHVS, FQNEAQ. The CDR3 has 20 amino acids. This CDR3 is CASSLRDILPRSRPTDTQYF. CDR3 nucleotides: TGTGCCAGCAGCTTACGTGACATCCTACCCAGGTCCAGGCCCACAGATACGCAGTATTTT.

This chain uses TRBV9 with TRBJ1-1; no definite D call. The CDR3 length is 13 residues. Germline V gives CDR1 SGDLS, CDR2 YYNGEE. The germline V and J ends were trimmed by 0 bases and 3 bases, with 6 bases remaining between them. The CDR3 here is CASSVGRDTEAFF. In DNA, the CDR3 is TGTGCCAGCAGCGTAGGACGGGACACTGAAGCTTTCTTT.

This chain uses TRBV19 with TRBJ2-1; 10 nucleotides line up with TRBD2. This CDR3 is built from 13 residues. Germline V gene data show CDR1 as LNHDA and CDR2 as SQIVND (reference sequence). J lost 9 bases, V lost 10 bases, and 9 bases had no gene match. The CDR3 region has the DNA TGTGCCATAGGGACTAGCGTTGCGAGTGAGCAGTTCTTC. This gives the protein CAIGTSVASEQFF.

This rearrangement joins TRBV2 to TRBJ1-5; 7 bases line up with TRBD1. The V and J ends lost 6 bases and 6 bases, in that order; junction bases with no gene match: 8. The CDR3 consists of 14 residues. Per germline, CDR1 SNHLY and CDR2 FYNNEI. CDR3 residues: CASRVDRNPQPQHF. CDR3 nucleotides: TGTGCCAGCAGGGTGGACAGGAACCCTCAGCCCCAGCATTTT.

CDR3 DNA: TGTGCCAGCAGAATTAGCGGGGGCCCTAGGGAGCAGTACTTC. This codes for CASRISGGPREQYF. V gene TRBV27 combines with J gene TRBJ2-7; TRBD2 agrees at 9 bases. V lost 6 bases to trimming and J lost 7 bases; unmatched junction nucleotides: 10. Germline values: CDR1 MNHEY, CDR2 SMNVEV (reference sequence). This CDR3 region has 14 residues.

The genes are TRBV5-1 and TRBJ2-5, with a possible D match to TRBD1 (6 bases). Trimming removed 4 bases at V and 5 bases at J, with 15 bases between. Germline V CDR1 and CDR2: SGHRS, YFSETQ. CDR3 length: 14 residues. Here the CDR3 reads CASSPSGVAETQYF. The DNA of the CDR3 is TGCGCCAGCAGCCCCTCAGGGGTTGCTGAGACCCAGTACTTC.

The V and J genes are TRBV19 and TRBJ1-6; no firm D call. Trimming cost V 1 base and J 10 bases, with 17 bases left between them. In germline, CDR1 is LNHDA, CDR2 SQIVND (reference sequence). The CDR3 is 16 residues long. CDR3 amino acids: CASSIGRSGRRSPLHF. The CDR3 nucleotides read TGTGCCAGTAGTATAGGGAGAAGCGGCAGGCGCTCACCCCTCCACTTT.

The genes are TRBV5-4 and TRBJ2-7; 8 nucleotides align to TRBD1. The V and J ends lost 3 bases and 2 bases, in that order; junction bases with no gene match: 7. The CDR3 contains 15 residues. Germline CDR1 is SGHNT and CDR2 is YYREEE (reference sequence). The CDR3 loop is CASSSLTGEPYEQYF. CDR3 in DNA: TGTGCCAGCAGCTCTTTGACAGGGGAACCCTACGAGCAGTACTTC.